Listed here is a single T cell receptor (beta chain). Assay: immunoSEQ multiplex PCR; the TCRdb copy retains only in-frame clones and omits some. The sample holds roughly 270,000 clones, 80% to 85% seen once. The data derive from a study of blood T cell repertoires in COVID-19. Participant-reported clinical history was the basis for cohort assignment. The sequencing sample was made of PBMCs or T cells enriched from blood (not recorded which). The TCR sequence derives from a man in his forties or fifties who had been exposed to COVID-19.

The CDR3 loop reads CASSWTGGNEQFF. In DNA form, the CDR3 reads TGTGCCAGCAGCTGGACCGGGGGCAATGAGCAGTTCTTC. V usage is TRBV7-3 and J usage is TRBJ2-1; possibly TRBD2 for D (6 bases). V lost 4 bases, J lost 6 bases, and 10 bases lay in between. CDR3 length: 13 residues. Germline lookup yields CDR1 SGHTA and CDR2 FQGTGA.